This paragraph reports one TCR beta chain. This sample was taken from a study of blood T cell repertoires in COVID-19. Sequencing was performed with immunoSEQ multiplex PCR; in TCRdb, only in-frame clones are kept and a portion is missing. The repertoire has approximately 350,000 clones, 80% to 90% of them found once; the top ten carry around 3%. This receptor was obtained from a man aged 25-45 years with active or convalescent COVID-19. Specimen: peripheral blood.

The CDR3 sequence is CAWSVGLAGGTQYF. For the CDR3, the DNA is TGTGCCTGGAGTGTGGGACTAGCGGGTGGTACGCAGTATTTT. This chain links TRBV30 with TRBJ2-3, with 12 bases that match TRBD2. With 0 bases clipped from V and 8 bases from J, the junction kept 3 bases outside the gene matches. The CDR3 has 14 residues. The V gene's germline CDR1 is GTSNPN and CDR2 SVGIG (reference sequence).